This T cell receptor beta chain was obtained from a study of T cell repertoires in cytomegalovirus infection. TCRdb reprocessed the reads via MiXCR and lists one record per CDR3 protein. The sample lists approximately 97,000 distinct CDR3 sequences; approximately 15% were seen once. This clonotype was seen ten or more times. Sequences were obtained from PBMCs. This receptor was identified in a human donor in good health (CMV status not recorded). Some clones in this sample may be carry-over from other donors' samples.

This CDR3 reads CASSLSGADNEQFF. The CDR3 DNA sequence: TGTGCCAGCAGCTTAAGCGGGGCCGACAATGAGCAGTTCTTC. This sequence joins TRBV11-2 and TRBJ2-1; 7 nucleotides align to TRBD2. The CDR3 sequence is 14 residues long. Trimming cost V 2 bases and J 5 bases; bases outside gene matches: 3. The germline V gene encodes CDR1 SGHAT and CDR2 FQNNGV.